Listed below are T cell receptor beta chains from one sample, sequenced in a study of blood T cells in healthy people across ages. TCRdb ran MiXCR on the 5' RACE reads and lists one entry per CDR3 protein. The sample holds about 900,000 distinct CDR3 sequences, about 48% seen once. Sequencing was carried out using blood. Receptors originate from a man aged 30-40 years in good health. CDR3s include the opening cysteine and the closing phenylalanine or tryptophan. The D gene is left open where the match is weak. Rows give clone size only sometimes, using once, few, many, or a class for an expanded clone.

NA	NA	TRBV20-1	TRBJ1-5	CSAYQDSNQPQHF
NA	TRBD1	TRBV10-3	TRBJ1-2	CAISESRDSGVFTF
NA	NA	TRBV27	TRBJ2-1	CAGRARPYNEQFF
NA	NA	TRBV5-6	TRBJ2-7	CASSTGYSARAYEQYF
NA	NA	TRBV5-1	TRBJ1-5	CASSLDGDNQPQHF
NA	NA	TRBV20-1	NA	CSARDRGLSYNEQYF
NA	TRBD2	TRBV5-6	TRBJ2-3	CASSLVGSGGDTQYF
few	TRBD1	TRBV12-3/TRBV12-4	TRBJ2-1	CASRLQGAYNEQFF
NA	NA	TRBV6-1	TRBJ2-1	CASSEVVVSYNEQFF
few	TRBD1	TRBV11-2	TRBJ2-3	CASSLDRFMDTQYF
NA	NA	TRBV12-3/TRBV12-4	TRBJ2-1	CASVTVVKGDEQFF
few	NA	TRBV10-3	TRBJ1-2	CAITRTPPYGYTF
many	NA	TRBV25-1	TRBJ2-6	CASSGGTVDSGANVLTF
once	NA	TRBV3-1	TRBJ2-1	CASSHRPPPDEQFF
NA	NA	TRBV5-1	TRBJ2-1	CASSLVQNEQFF
NA	TRBD2	TRBV6-1	TRBJ2-3	CACSVSGGADTQYF
NA	NA	TRBV7-8	TRBJ2-7	CASSLAFRHSYEQYF
NA	TRBD2	TRBV24-1	TRBJ2-1	CATMSGGRVNEQFF
NA	TRBD1	TRBV29-1	TRBJ2-7	CSVDGQGYEQYF
NA	NA	TRBV5-1	TRBJ2-2	CASRLTGATGELFF
few	TRBD2	TRBV9	TRBJ2-1	CASSVGGGIYNEQFF
many	NA	TRBV6-2/TRBV6-3	TRBJ2-3	CASSRTTDTQYF
NA	NA	TRBV20-1	NA	CSAVFYEQYF
few	TRBD2	TRBV9	TRBJ2-1	CASSARAGGPNEQFF
once	NA	TRBV27	TRBJ1-5	CASSLSMGQPQHF
NA	NA	TRBV25-1	TRBJ1-2	CASSDSRTGVGGGYTF
many	TRBD2	TRBV6-4	TRBJ2-3	CASSDSSSGDTDTQYF
many	TRBD2	TRBV4-3	TRBJ2-1	CASSQDSWTSGRNNEQFF
NA	NA	TRBV9	TRBJ2-3	CASSAGVEFTDTQYF
NA	NA	TRBV3-1	TRBJ2-7	CASGHGELTYEQYF